These T cell receptor beta chains were read from a single sample in a study of T cell repertoires in cytomegalovirus infection. MiXCR, applied by TCRdb to the reads, yields one record per CDR3 protein. Of 200,000 or so distinct CDR3 sequences in the sample, roughly 27% are singletons; the top ten hold around 29%. What was sequenced was PBMCs. The receptors originated from a human donor in good health (CMV status not recorded). Some clones in this sample may be carry-over from other donors' samples. CDR3s include the opening cysteine and the closing phenylalanine or tryptophan. D genes are given only for firm matches. Part of the rows lack a size; the others show once, few, many or a class for expanded clones.

CDR3: CASSPDGQMDSNQPQHF; DNA: TGTGCCAGCAGTCCTGATGGGCAGATGGATAGCAATCAGCCCCAGCATTTT; D: .; V: TRBV9; J: TRBJ1-5; length: 17; size: once
CDR3: CASSPLASVNNEQFF; DNA: TGTGCCAGCAGCCCCCTGGCTAGCGTAAACAATGAGCAGTTCTTC; D: .; V: TRBV7-3; J: TRBJ2-1; length: 15; size: many
CDR3: CASSPRGGYGYNEQFF; DNA: TGTGCCAGCAGCCCGCGGGGGGGCTACGGGTACAATGAGCAGTTCTTC; D: TRBD2; V: TRBV5-6; J: TRBJ2-1; length: 16; size: few
CDR3: CASSQDRAGYEQYF; DNA: TGTGCCAGCAGCCAAGACAGGGCAGGCTACGAGCAGTACTTC; D: .; V: TRBV14; J: TRBJ2-7; length: 14; size: few
CDR3: CASTRDRAGENIQYF; DNA: TGTGCCAGCACTAGGGACAGGGCAGGGGAAAACATTCAGTACTTC; D: TRBD1; V: TRBV2; J: TRBJ2-4; length: 15; size: .
CDR3: CASSRTGYGTEAFF; DNA: TGTGCCAGCAGCAGGACAGGGTATGGGACTGAAGCTTTCTTT; D: TRBD1; V: TRBV7-9; J: TRBJ1-1; length: 14; size: few
CDR3: CASSPDRANEQFF; DNA: TGTGCCAGCAGTCCAGACAGGGCCAATGAGCAGTTCTTC; D: TRBD1; V: TRBV27; J: TRBJ2-1; length: 13; size: few
CDR3: CASSVDTDITDTQYF; DNA: TGTGCCAGCAGTGTCGACACCGACATCACAGATACGCAGTATTTT; D: .; V: TRBV2; J: TRBJ2-3; length: 15; size: .
CDR3: CASSYTGFYNEQFF; DNA: TGTGCCAGCAGCTATACAGGGTTCTACAATGAGCAGTTCTTC; D: .; V: TRBV11-2; J: TRBJ2-1; length: 14; size: few
CDR3: CASSHPQGAHQPQHF; DNA: TGTGCCAGCAGTCATCCACAGGGGGCTCATCAGCCCCAGCATTTT; D: TRBD1; V: TRBV2; J: TRBJ1-5; length: 15; size: .
CDR3: CASSYPQDEQFF; DNA: TGTGCCAGCAGTTACCCCCAGGATGAGCAGTTCTTC; D: .; V: TRBV6-5; J: TRBJ2-1; length: 12; size: few
CDR3: CSVAGGGGTNTQYF; DNA: TGCAGCGTGGCAGGGGGCGGCGGCACAAATACGCAGTATTTT; D: TRBD1; V: TRBV29-1; J: TRBJ2-3; length: 14; size: .
CDR3: CASSLLGLYNEQFF; DNA: TGCGCCAGCAGCTTATTGGGGTTATACAATGAGCAGTTCTTC; D: .; V: TRBV5-1; J: TRBJ2-1; length: 14; size: few
CDR3: CASSFDSQETQYF; DNA: TGTGCCAGCAGCTTCGACAGTCAAGAGACCCAGTACTTC; D: .; V: TRBV7-9; J: TRBJ2-5; length: 13; size: many
CDR3: CASSSRSSGNTIYF; DNA: TGTGCCAGCAGCTCGCGGAGCTCTGGAAACACCATATATTTT; D: .; V: TRBV3-1; J: TRBJ1-3; length: 14; size: .
CDR3: CASRAGGGMNTEAFF; DNA: TGTGCCAGCAGGGCCGGGGGCGGGATGAACACTGAAGCTTTCTTT; D: .; V: TRBV27; J: TRBJ1-1; length: 15; size: few
CDR3: CASSEGQGGKLFF; DNA: TGTGCCAGCAGCGAGGGACAGGGCGGAAAACTGTTTTTT; D: TRBD1; V: TRBV7-6; J: TRBJ1-4; length: 13; size: few
CDR3: CASSLRDRGSPEAFF; DNA: TGTGCCAGCAGCTTAAGAGACAGGGGGTCCCCTGAAGCTTTCTTT; D: TRBD1; V: TRBV11-2; J: TRBJ1-1; length: 15; size: few
CDR3: CPSSAGLNYGYTF; DNA: TGTCCCAGCAGCGCGGGCCTTAACTATGGCTACACCTTC; D: .; V: TRBV7-3; J: TRBJ1-2; length: 13; size: .
CDR3: CASSFQGQTQYF; DNA: TGTGCCAGCAGCTTCCAGGGACAGACCCAGTACTTC; D: .; V: TRBV7-6; J: TRBJ2-5; length: 12; size: few
CDR3: CSARSGEWGTEAFF; DNA: TGCAGTGCTAGATCAGGAGAATGGGGCACTGAAGCTTTCTTT; D: .; V: TRBV20-1; J: TRBJ1-1; length: 14; size: once
CDR3: CASSPGNNQPQHF; DNA: TGTGCCAGCAGTCCTGGGAACAATCAGCCCCAGCATTTT; D: .; V: TRBV6-5; J: TRBJ1-5; length: 13; size: few
CDR3: CASSPGLAGANYYEQYF; DNA: TGTGCCAGCAGCCCGGGACTAGCGGGGGCCAACTACTACGAGCAGTACTTC; D: TRBD2; V: TRBV5-4; J: TRBJ2-7; length: 17; size: few
CDR3: CASSSGPYTEAFF; DNA: TGTGCCAGCAGCTCCGGACCATACACTGAAGCTTTCTTT; D: .; V: TRBV7-9; J: TRBJ1-1; length: 13; size: few
CDR3: CASTRGQYNEQFF; DNA: TGTGCCAGCACCAGAGGACAGTACAATGAGCAGTTCTTC; D: .; V: TRBV12-3/TRBV12-4; J: TRBJ2-1; length: 13; size: few
CDR3: CASSYNGLVKQYF; DNA: TGTGCCAGCAGTTACAACGGACTAGTGAAGCAGTATTTT; D: TRBD2; V: TRBV6-2/TRBV6-3; J: TRBJ2-3; length: 13; size: few
CDR3: CASGRFEGPLYEQYF; DNA: TGTGCCAGCGGCCGCTTTGAGGGACCGCTCTACGAGCAGTACTTC; D: .; V: TRBV7-9; J: TRBJ2-7; length: 15; size: few
CDR3: CASSSVDRGGNEKLFF; DNA: TGTGCCAGCAGCTCGGTGGACAGGGGTGGTAATGAAAAACTGTTTTTT; D: TRBD1; V: TRBV7-2; J: TRBJ1-4; length: 16; size: few
CDR3: CSADLRGTEAFF; DNA: TGCAGTGCGGATCTCAGGGGGACTGAAGCTTTCTTT; D: TRBD1; V: TRBV20-1; J: TRBJ1-1; length: 12; size: .
CDR3: CASWGTNTNQPQHF; DNA: TGTGCCAGCTGGGGGACAAACACGAATCAGCCCCAGCATTTT; D: .; V: TRBV2; J: TRBJ1-5; length: 14; size: .
CDR3: CSARRQGSEALF; DNA: TGCAGCGCCCGTCGACAGGGATCCGAAGCTTTATTT; D: TRBD1; V: TRBV29-1; J: TRBJ1-1; length: 12; size: .
CDR3: CASGLALGFGYTF; DNA: TGTGCCAGCGGCTTAGCCCTAGGATTTGGCTACACCTTC; D: .; V: TRBV7-2; J: TRBJ1-2; length: 13; size: .
CDR3: CASSPNIHSTGGRVGELFF; DNA: TGTGCCAGCAGCCCTAATATACACTCAACAGGGGGCAGGGTCGGGGAGCTGTTTTTT; D: TRBD1; V: TRBV7-2; J: TRBJ2-2; length: 19; size: few
CDR3: CASGRTGASAYEQYF; DNA: TGTGCCAGCGGTAGAACGGGGGCATCGGCCTACGAGCAGTACTTC; D: .; V: TRBV11-2; J: TRBJ2-7; length: 15; size: few
CDR3: CASSRGGSGYTF; DNA: TGTGCCAGCAGTAGGGGTGGATCTGGCTACACCTTC; D: .; V: TRBV7-9; J: TRBJ1-2; length: 12; size: few
CDR3: CASSPDSSNTGELFF; DNA: TGTGCCAGCAGCCCTGACAGCTCGAACACCGGGGAGCTGTTTTTT; D: .; V: TRBV7-2; J: TRBJ2-2; length: 15; size: many
CDR3: CAWSRGGFTGELFF; DNA: TGTGCCTGGAGCAGGGGTGGATTCACCGGGGAGCTGTTTTTT; D: .; V: TRBV30; J: TRBJ2-2; length: 14; size: few
CDR3: CASSWGGGEDRSKGTQYF; DNA: TGTGCCAGCAGCTGGGGCGGGGGGGAGGACCGGAGTAAAGGGACCCAGTACTTC; D: TRBD2; V: TRBV5-6; J: TRBJ2-5; length: 18; size: .
CDR3: CASTFSPTTEAFF; DNA: TGTGCCAGCACCTTCTCTCCGACGACTGAAGCTTTCTTT; D: .; V: TRBV5-5; J: TRBJ1-1; length: 13; size: .
CDR3: CASSLVNIDLFVLHEQYF; DNA: TGTGCCAGCAGCTTAGTGAACATCGACCTCTTCGTTCTACACGAGCAGTACTTC; D: .; V: TRBV7-2; J: TRBJ2-7; length: 18; size: many
CDR3: CASSLAPSGTYEQYF; DNA: TGTGCCAGCAGCTTAGCCCCTAGCGGGACATACGAGCAGTACTTC; D: TRBD2; V: TRBV11-2; J: TRBJ2-7; length: 15; size: few
CDR3: CATSSARGSLGYEQYF; DNA: TGTGCCACCAGCAGCGCCAGGGGCAGTTTGGGCTACGAGCAGTACTTC; D: .; V: TRBV15; J: TRBJ2-7; length: 16; size: .
CDR3: CASSPGPGQGSPLHF; DNA: TGTGCCAGCAGCCCAGGGCCGGGACAGGGATCACCCCTCCACTTT; D: TRBD1; V: TRBV7-2; J: TRBJ1-6; length: 15; size: .